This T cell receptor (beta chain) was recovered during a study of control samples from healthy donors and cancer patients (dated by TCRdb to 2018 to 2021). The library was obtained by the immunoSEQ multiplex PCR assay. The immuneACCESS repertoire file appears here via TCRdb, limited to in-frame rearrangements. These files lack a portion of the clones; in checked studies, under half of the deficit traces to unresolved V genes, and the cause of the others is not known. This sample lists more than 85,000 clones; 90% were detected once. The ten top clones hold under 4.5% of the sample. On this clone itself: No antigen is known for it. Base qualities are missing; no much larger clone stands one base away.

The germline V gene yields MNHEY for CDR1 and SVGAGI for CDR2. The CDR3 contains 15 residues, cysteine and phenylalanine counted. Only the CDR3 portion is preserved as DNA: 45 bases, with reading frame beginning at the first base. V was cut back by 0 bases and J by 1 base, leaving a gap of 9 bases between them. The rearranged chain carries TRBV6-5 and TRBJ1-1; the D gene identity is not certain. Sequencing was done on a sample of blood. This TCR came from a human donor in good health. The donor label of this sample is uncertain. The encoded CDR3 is CASSYSISGNTEAFF. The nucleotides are TGTGCCAGCAGTTACTCGATTTCAGGGAACACTGAAGCTTTCTTT.